This T cell receptor beta chain was captured in a study of blood T cells in healthy people across ages. Sample-barcoded 5' priming and a J-beta primer mix drove a second PCR of 7 to 11 cycles. TCRdb re-analysed the 5' RACE reads in MiXCR, keeping a single row per CDR3 protein. The data hold around 800,000 distinct CDR3 sequences, with about 59% observed a single time. The CDR3 is 18 residues long. Germline V gene data show CDR1 as MNHNS and CDR2 as SASEGT. Input material: blood. The V and J genes are TRBV6-1 and TRBJ2-1; TRBD2 aligns across 12 bases. The end of the DNA aligns better with TRBJ2-7, so the J call may be wrong. The sequence was obtained from a man aged 30-40 years in good health. In nucleotides, the CDR3 is TGTGCCAGCAGGCCTACTAGCGGGGGGCCCCGCTCCTACAATGAGCAGTACTTC. Its protein is CASRPTSGGPRSYNEQYF.